Presented here are 10 T cell receptor beta chains from one specimen sequenced in a study of beta chain features in type 1 diabetes listed by TCRdb under 2018. The library was built by means of the immunoSEQ multiplex PCR assay. The entire amount of isolated RNA was reverse transcribed using the High Capacity cDNA Reverse Transcription Kit, so the sequenced TCRB transcripts were expressed ones. What TCRdb holds here is the immuneACCESS table cut down to in-frame rearrangements. Part of the clones is not present; checked against another copy, under half of the missing clones reflect an unresolved V gene, and the others are unexplained. The sample table lists 38,000 or so clones, around 64% of them with a count of one. The ten largest account for over 2% of the sample. Sample: Tregs from blood. The cell subset or site label on this specimen signifies: regulatory CD4+ T cells. The receptors derive from a young woman in good health.

The V and J genes are TRBV14 and TRBJ2-5, with TRBD1 matching over 9 bases. The CDR3 runs 13 residues. Trimming cost V 4 bases and J 3 bases; bases outside gene matches: 0. Germline CDR1 SGHDN, CDR2 FVKESK. The CDR3 region is CASSRTGEETQYF. In DNA form, the CDR3 reads TGTGCCAGCAGCCGGACAGGGGAAGAGACCCAGTACTTC.

The chain combines TRBV11-2 with TRBJ1-1; 9 bases fit TRBD1. Germline loops: CDR1 SGHAT, CDR2 FQNNGV. This CDR3 comprises 13 residues. V was clipped by 5 bases and J by 6 bases; unmatched bases: 4. This chain's CDR3 is CASSGTGGSEAFF. For the CDR3, the DNA is TGTGCCAGCAGCGGAACAGGGGGCTCTGAAGCTTTCTTT. Full variable domain (outside the CDR3, taken from reference TRBV11-2 and TRBJ1-1): EAGVAQSPRYKIIEKRQSVAFWCNPISGHATLYWYQQILGQGPKLLIQFQNNGVVDDSQLPKDRFSAERLKGVDSTLKIQPAKLEDSAVYLCASSGTGGSEAFFGQGTRLTVV.

This chain links TRBV6-1 with TRBJ1-4; D ambiguous. Germline assignment: CDR1 MNHNS and CDR2 SASEGT. The CDR3 contains 12 residues. The ends were cut back, 6 bases at V and 5 bases at J, with 7 bases in the middle. CDR3 amino acids: CASSPLNEKLFF. As DNA, the CDR3 is TGTGCCAGCAGCCCCTTGAATGAAAAACTGTTTTTT.

The chain couples TRBV9 to TRBJ2-1; 8 bases fit TRBD2. CDR1 and CDR2 from the germline V gene are SGDLS and YYNGEE. V shed 4 bases and J 3 bases; nucleotides not matched to a gene: 15. There are 18 residues in the CDR3. CDR3 bases: TGTGCCAGCAGCCCAAACCTAGCGGGCACCACCCTCTACAATGAGCAGTTCTTC. Its translation: CASSPNLAGTTLYNEQFF.

This clone was picked up a small number of times. The V call is TRBV4-3, the J call TRBJ2-3; 7 bases are shared with TRBD1. The ends lost 4 bases at V and 1 base at J; junction bases unmatched: 8. Germline V lookup: CDR1 LGHNA, CDR2 YSLEER. The CDR3 has 16 amino acids. This CDR3 is CASSLNRGRGTDTQYF. CDR3 coding DNA: TGCGCCAGCAGCCTTAACAGGGGTCGGGGCACAGATACGCAGTATTTT.

This clone was detected only once. V gene TRBV7-6 combines with J gene TRBJ2-7, with 13 bases lining up with TRBD2. Germline V CDR1 and CDR2: SGHVS, FNYEAQ. The V and J ends lost 3 bases and 0 bases, in that order; junction bases with no gene match: 8. The length of the CDR3 is 18 residues. The DNA of the CDR3 is TGTGCCAGCAGCTTCGGACTAGCGGGAGAGGCTTTCTCCTACGAGCAGTACTTC. Translating gives CASSFGLAGEAFSYEQYF.

This rearrangement joins TRBV7-9 to TRBJ2-1; 13 bases are shared with TRBD2. V gave up 2 bases and J gave up 6 bases; unmatched junction bases: 1. This CDR3 has 15 amino acids. Germline V gene lookup returns CDR1 SEHNR and CDR2 FQNEAQ (reference sequence). CDR3 DNA: TGTGCCAGCAGCTTAACTAGCGGGAGGGGCAATGAGCAGTTCTTC. Protein: CASSLTSGRGNEQFF.

The genes are TRBV29-1 and TRBJ2-5; no reliable D call. This CDR3 spans 13 amino acids. Per germline, CDR1 SQVTM and CDR2 ANQGSEA. Trimming pared 4 bases from V and 0 bases from J, leaving 9 bases between. The CDR3, as DNA: TGCAGCGTTGTCCCAGGAAACCAAGAGACCCAGTACTTC. It encodes CSVVPGNQETQYF.

This sequence joins TRBV28 and TRBJ1-3; 7 nucleotides align to TRBD1. There are 12 residues in the CDR3. The germline V gene encodes CDR1 MDHEN and CDR2 SYDVKM. V gave up 6 bases and J gave up 8 bases; unmatched junction bases: 4. CDR3 sequence reads: CASSKTGYTIYF. CDR3 sequence (DNA): TGTGCCAGCAGCAAGACAGGGTACACCATATATTTT.

This chain joins TRBV28 and TRBJ2-1; 9 bases are shared with TRBD1. Trimming took 5 bases from V and 12 from J; bases not matched to a gene: 17. The CDR3 runs 16 residues. Looked up from germline, CDR1 is MDHEN and CDR2 is SYDVKM. Here the CDR3 reads CASSPSGTGRQIVQFF. The CDR3 DNA follows: TGTGCCAGCAGTCCCTCCGGGACAGGGCGCCAAATAGTGCAGTTCTTC.